The 27 T cell receptor beta chains reported below all come from one sample, sequenced in a study of CD8 T cells in ankylosing spondylitis. One entry per CDR3 protein results from TCRdb running MiXCR on the 5' RACE reads. The repertoire holds 150,000 to 200,000 distinct CDR3 sequences, with roughly 10% as singletons. The sequenced sample consisted of blood, either unsorted or a sorted T cell fraction (not recorded which). The receptors were gathered from a male donor with ankylosing spondylitis or in good health (not recorded which).

This clonotype was seen repeatedly, ten times or more. This chain connects TRBV11-2 to TRBJ1-4; tentative D call: TRBD1 (5 bases). V lost 0 bases and J lost 5, with 10 bases in between. CDR1 is SGHAT, CDR2 FQNNGV, per germline. The CDR3 is 15 residues long. In DNA, the CDR3 is TGTGCCAGCAGCTTAGACTGGGCAGGGAATGAAAAACTGTTTTTT. It specifies CASSLDWAGNEKLFF.

This clonotype was seen only a few times. V is TRBV29-1 and J is TRBJ2-1, with D possibly TRBD2 on 7 matching bases. The V gene's germline CDR1 is SQVTM and CDR2 ANQGSEA. This CDR3 contains 15 residues. Trimming took 3 bases from V and 0 from J, leaving 12 bases between them. CDR3 sequence reads: CSVEVGGLSYNEQFF. Written as DNA, the CDR3 is TGCAGCGTTGAGGTCGGGGGGCTCTCCTACAATGAGCAGTTCTTC.

This clonotype was counted ten times or more. Here the CDR3 DNA reads TGCAGTGCTAGGCCCACAGATACGCAGTATTTT. It translates to CSARPTDTQYF. The genes are TRBV20-1 and TRBJ2-3; D gene uncertain. Trimming pared 3 bases from V and 2 bases from J, leaving 3 bases between. Per the germline V gene, CDR1 is DFQATT and CDR2 is SNEGSKA (reference sequence). The CDR3 contains 11 residues.

This clonotype showed up many times. For the CDR3, the DNA is TGCGCCAGCAGCCTACGAGGAGGGGGCACTGAAGCTTTCTTT. Protein sequence: CASSLRGGGTEAFF. The J gene is TRBJ1-1, the V gene TRBV4-3; TRBD1 is a possible D gene (6 bases). The CDR3 is 14 amino acids. Per the germline V gene, CDR1 is LGHNA and CDR2 is YSLEER. V lost 4 bases, J lost 4 bases, and 13 bases lay in between.

This clonotype occurred many times. This chain joins TRBV28 and TRBJ1-2; no firm D call. Trimming took off 5 bases at V and 0 bases at J, with 13 bases between the two ends. The CDR3 has 15 residues. Germline lookup yields CDR1 MDHEN and CDR2 SYDVKM. The CDR3 spells CASSPIFSTNYGYTF. The CDR3 DNA is TGTGCCAGCAGTCCCATTTTCTCAACTAACTATGGCTACACCTTC.

The chain carries TRBV7-9 and TRBJ2-2, with 8 bases that match TRBD1. Germline trimming cut 4 bases from V and 4 bases from J; bases unmatched to any gene: 5. The CDR3 loop spans 15 amino acids. Germline assignment: CDR1 SEHNR and CDR2 FQNEAQ (reference sequence). CDR3 residues: CASSSDRGLTGELFF. CDR3 in DNA: TGTGCCAGCAGCTCTGACAGGGGTCTCACCGGGGAGCTGTTTTTT.

The V and J genes are TRBV7-9 and TRBJ2-4; no clear D gene. V was trimmed by 5 bases and J by 0 bases, leaving 8 bases between them. The germline V gene has CDR1 SEHNR and CDR2 FQNEAQ (reference sequence). This CDR3 is 14 amino acids long. The CDR3 region is CASSGGLAKNIQYF. CDR3 DNA: TGTGCCAGCAGCGGCGGCTTAGCCAAAAACATTCAGTACTTC. The entire variable domain, with the rest obtained from reference TRBV7-9 and TRBJ2-4, is as follows: DTGVSQNPRHKITKRGQNVTFRCDPISEHNRLYWYRQTLGQGPEFLTYFQNEAQLEKSRLLSDRFSAERPKGSFSTLEIQRTEQGDSAMYLCASSGGLAKNIQYFGAGTRLSVL.

This chain connects TRBV6-6 to TRBJ2-3; TRBD2 aligns across 7 bases. V dropped 2 bases and J dropped 4; count of bases not matched to a gene: 21. The CDR3 covers 20 residues. Per the germline V gene, CDR1 is MNHNY and CDR2 is SVGAGI (reference sequence). The CDR3 DNA sequence: TGTGCCAGCAGTTACAATGGAGGGGAGGGGAAATCAGGTTGGGCAGATACGCAGTATTTT. Its translation: CASSYNGGEGKSGWADTQYF.

The genes are TRBV20-1 and TRBJ2-5; D unclear. V was trimmed by 4 bases and J by 2 bases, leaving 5 bases between them. Germline CDR1 reads DFQATT; CDR2 reads SNEGSKA (reference sequence). CDR3 length: 11 residues. CDR3 region: CSATYQETQYF. Written as DNA, the CDR3 is TGCAGTGCTACCTATCAAGAGACCCAGTACTTC.

At least ten counts were recorded for this clonotype. The gene calls are TRBV10-3 and TRBJ2-1; TRBD1 aligns across 9 bases. The CDR3 length is 14 residues. With V trimmed by 5 bases and J by 8 bases, 7 bases remained unmatched. CDR1 is ENHRY, CDR2 SYGVKD, per germline. CDR3 bases: TGTGCCATCAGTACGGGACAGGGCGGAGATGAGCAGTTCTTC. Translated, it gives CAISTGQGGDEQFF.

J is TRBJ2-7 and V is TRBV7-2; a weak D match, TRBD2 (7 bases). The germline V gene has CDR1 SGHTA and CDR2 FQGNSA. This CDR3 has 16 amino acids. V shed 1 base and J shed 0 bases, with 13 bases lying between them. CDR3 loop: CASSLGGGWSSYEQYF. The CDR3 DNA reads as TGTGCCAGCAGCTTAGGCGGGGGCTGGAGCTCCTACGAGCAGTACTTC.

This clonotype occurred many times. The chain links TRBV5-1 to TRBJ1-4; D not resolved. CDR1 is SGHRS, CDR2 YFSETQ, per germline. The length of the CDR3 is 14 residues. The V end lost 0 bases, the J end lost 5 bases, and 8 bases lay between the germline ends. In DNA form, the CDR3 reads TGCGCCAGCAGCTTGGGTCAGATAAATGAAAAACTGTTTTTT. Translation: CASSLGQINEKLFF.

Comment on this clonotype: A much larger clone is a single base away; this may be a read error. The rearrangement joins TRBV10-3 to TRBJ2-1, with 16 bases fitting TRBD2. Germline lookup yields CDR1 ENHRY and CDR2 SYGVKD. CDR3 size: 17 residues. The CDR3 DNA reads as TGTACCATCAGCGCCGGGACTAGCGGGAGGGGGTACAATGAGCAGTTCTTC. It specifies CTISAGTSGRGYNEQFF.

The rearrangement links TRBV19 to TRBJ2-3; D might be TRBD1 or TRBD2, each matching 5 bases. Germline CDR1 LNHDA, CDR2 SQIVND (reference sequence). The CDR3 sequence is 16 residues long. The V and J ends lost 2 bases and 0 bases respectively, with 12 bases between them. CDR3 DNA: TGTGCCAGTAGTATAAGAGGGGTAAGAAGCACAGATACGCAGTATTTT. It codes for CASSIRGVRSTDTQYF.

The chain uses TRBV7-9 and TRBJ2-5, with a tentative D call TRBD1 (6 bases). This CDR3 comprises 15 residues. V was cut by 2 bases and J by 4 bases, with 14 bases left in between. From germline, CDR1 is SEHNR and CDR2 FQNEAQ (reference sequence). CDR3 DNA: TGTGCCAGCAGCTTATACCCGACAGGAGGAGAGACCCAGTACTTC. Translated: CASSLYPTGGETQYF.

As for this clonotype: This could be a read error, since a much larger clone is one nucleotide away. V is TRBV12-3 or TRBV12-4 and J is TRBJ2-1, with D maybe TRBD2 (6 bases). CDR3 length: 18 amino acids. The CDR3 reads CASSFEVYGGRGWNVQFF. The CDR3 region has the DNA TGTGCCAGCAGTTTTGAAGTGTACGGAGGACGGGGGTGGAATGTGCAGTTCTTC.

The sample holds a few counts of this clonotype. The chain recombines TRBV19 with TRBJ1-1; a possible D gene is TRBD1 (5 bases). Per germline, CDR1 LNHDA and CDR2 SQIVND (reference sequence). V was pared by 6 bases and J by 0 bases, with 8 bases between. The CDR3 runs 13 residues. Here the CDR3 reads CASRGGMNTEAFF. The CDR3 nucleotides are TGTGCCAGTAGGGGGGGGATGAACACTGAAGCTTTCTTT.

This clonotype appeared many times. The chain uses TRBV5-5 and TRBJ1-2, with a tentative D call TRBD1 (6 bases). This CDR3 has 17 residues. Germline CDR1 reads SGHKS; CDR2 reads YYEKEE (reference sequence). V gave up 1 base and J gave up 2 bases, with 18 bases separating them. CDR3 sequence: CASSLNPGTNTNYGYTF. As DNA, the CDR3 is TGTGCCAGCAGCTTGAACCCCGGGACAAACACAAACTATGGCTACACCTTC.

This clonotype was recorded at least ten times. The rearrangement links TRBV24-1 to TRBJ2-1, with a tentative D call TRBD2 (6 bases). CDR3 length: 14 amino acids. The germline V gene encodes CDR1 KGHDR and CDR2 SFDVKD. CDR3 region: CATFSGPSYNEQFF. The CDR3 coding sequence is TGTGCAACCTTTAGCGGTCCTTCCTACAATGAGCAGTTCTTC.

This clonotype occurred a few times. The chain couples TRBV7-8 to TRBJ2-2; 12 bases are a match to TRBD2. J gave up 4 bases and V 3 bases, and 3 bases lay outside the gene matches. The CDR3 runs to 16 residues. CDR1 and CDR2 from the germline V gene are SGHVS and FQNEAQ. The CDR3 spells CASSFTSGGTTGELFF. Here the CDR3 DNA reads TGTGCCAGCAGCTTCACTAGCGGGGGGACCACCGGGGAGCTGTTTTTT.

Worth noting for this clonotype: This may come from a read error, since a much larger clone is one base off. The chain's CDR3 is CASSQDEFEQCF. The CDR3 nucleotides are TGTGCCAGCAGCCAAGATGAGTTCGAGCAGTGCTTC. This sequence joins TRBV3-1 and TRBJ2-7; no definite D call. Looked up from germline, CDR1 is LGHDT and CDR2 is YNNKEL (reference sequence). The CDR3 runs 12 residues.

This clonotype was counted ten times or more. This chain uses TRBV20-1 with TRBJ2-5; TRBD2 matches 8 bases. Trimming at V came to 5 bases and at J to 7 bases, leaving 6 bases not matched to a gene. The CDR3 is made up of 12 amino acids. The germline CDR1 and CDR2 sequences are DFQATT and SNEGSKA (reference sequence). In DNA form, the CDR3 reads TGCAGTGCTCCGACTAGCGCCCGGACCCAGTACTTC. Its protein is CSAPTSARTQYF.

The sample holds many counts of this clonotype. A read error may be the cause here, since a much bigger clone is one base away. The J gene is TRBJ1-2, the V gene TRBV12-3 or TRBV12-4; D might be TRBD1 (5 bases). There are 13 residues in the CDR3. With 5 bases removed from V and 3 bases from J, the gap between germline ends came to 10 bases. This chain's CDR3 is CASSPGTHYGYTF. CDR3 sequence (DNA): TGTGCCAGCAGTCCCGGGACCCACTATGGCTACACCTTC.

The chain couples TRBV5-1 to TRBJ2-7; 11 bases agree with TRBD1. Germline V gene lookup returns CDR1 SGHRS and CDR2 YFSETQ. The trim removed 6 bases at V and 6 bases at J, leaving 8 bases unmatched. The CDR3 extends over 14 amino acids. CDR3 bases: TGCGCCAGCAACCCGGGACAGGGGGGCGGCGAGCAGTACTTC. Its protein product is CASNPGQGGGEQYF.

This clonotype was recorded a few times. The chain joins TRBV11-2 to TRBJ2-1; TRBD1 is a possible D gene (6 bases). Trimming left V 7 bases short and J 2 bases short, with 18 bases between. Germline lookup yields CDR1 SGHAT and CDR2 FQNNGV. The CDR3 contains 16 residues. CDR3 amino acids: CASMRPTGLAYNEQFF. CDR3 nucleotides: TGTGCCAGCATGCGGCCGACAGGTCTGGCCTACAATGAGCAGTTCTTC.

This clonotype was found many times. J is TRBJ2-5 and V is TRBV12-3 or TRBV12-4, with D possibly called TRBD1 or TRBD2 (5 bases each). Trimming took 7 bases from V and 1 from J, leaving 16 bases between them. The CDR3 loop spans 15 amino acids. Written as DNA, the CDR3 is TGTGCCAGCAACCAATTTTGGGGGACCCAAGAGACCCAGTACTTC. Translating it yields CASNQFWGTQETQYF.

J is TRBJ2-1 and V is TRBV7-6; D perhaps matches TRBD1 (7 bases). CDR3 length: 14 amino acids. Germline V gene data show CDR1 as SGHVS and CDR2 as FNYEAQ. The V and J ends lost 1 base and 9 bases respectively, with 13 bases between them. Written as DNA, the CDR3 is TGTGCCAGCAGCTTAGTGCGGCAGGGGGGTGAGCAGTTCTTC. The encoded protein is CASSLVRQGGEQFF.